This T cell receptor beta chain came from a study of T cells in women clearing cervical HPV infection. Study-level information: HLA type stays a possible confounder, typing being limited. Points from the study as a whole: Richness plus V gene abundances separated cases from controls with AUC about 0.8. It is unknown whether associations predate infection; no effector/memory or HPV-specific sorting.

Profiling relied on immunoSEQ multiplex PCR, and the TCRdb table lists in-frame clones only, not all of them. The sample totals about 17,000 clones; its top ten clones hold approximately 12%. With regard to this clone: Its antigen is unidentified. The read stops 3 residues short of the end of the CDR3; the missing end is completed from the germline J gene.

The V gene's germline CDR1 is SGHRS and CDR2 YFSETQ. CDR3 length equals 15 residues. V lost 2 bases to trimming and J lost 9 bases; unmatched junction nucleotides: 8. The clonotype originates from a woman aged 18-69 years with a cervical HPV16 infection that either progressed to CIN3+ or cleared (not recorded which). The chain has TRBV5-1 and TRBJ2-1, with TRBD1 matching 10 bases. Sequenced sample: blood buffy coat. The sequenced part of the CDR3 DNA is TGCGCCAGCAGCTTAACGGACAGGGGGGTCGGTGAG. Its protein is CASSLTDRGVGE. The complete CDR3 protein is CASSLTDRGVGEQFF.